These 10 T cell receptor beta chains originate from one sample sequenced in a study of cytomegalovirus exposure and HLA in healthy donors. PCR primers comprised 60 Vbeta and 13 Jbeta primers. TCRdb keeps only in-frame clones here, not all; method: immunoSEQ multiplex PCR. This sample's table has under 200,000 clones. Sequenced: PBMCs. The receptor set was obtained from a man younger than 45 in good health and CMV-seronegative.

The rearrangement uses TRBV6-5 and TRBJ2-3; D not certain. V shed 2 bases and J shed 1 base, with 13 bases lying between them. This CDR3 contains 16 residues. The germline CDR1 and CDR2 sequences are MNHEY and SVGAGI. CDR3 protein: CASSYHDSPRTDTQYF. CDR3 nucleotides: TGTGCCAGCAGTTACCACGACTCACCTCGCACAGATACGCAGTATTTT.

This chain connects TRBV6-5 to TRBJ1-2; perhaps TRBD1 as D (6 bases). V was pared by 5 bases and J by 3 bases, with 16 bases between. The CDR3 runs 15 residues. Germline V CDR1 and CDR2: MNHEY, SVGAGI. The DNA of the CDR3 is TGTGCCAGCAGTCTAACGACAGGACCCGACTATGGCTACACCTTC. The encoded protein is CASSLTTGPDYGYTF.

Note on this clone: Germline and junction disagree at one end, which may indicate a read error. This chain joins TRBV30 and TRBJ1-6; 7 bases line up with TRBD1. Germline V lookup: CDR1 GTSNPN, CDR2 SVGIG (reference sequence). CDR3 length: 19 residues. The CDR3 region has the DNA TGTGCCTGGAACCACAGGGGCAGTTACTCAAGCTCCTATAATCCACCCCTCCACTTT. Encoded protein: CAWNHRGSYSSSYNPPLHF.

The rearrangement uses TRBV7-9 and TRBJ1-1; D is ambiguous. Per germline, CDR1 SEHNR and CDR2 FQNEAQ (reference sequence). V was pared by 5 bases and J by 3 bases, with 10 bases between. The CDR3 is 13 amino acids. The CDR3 protein is CASSPQADTEAFF. The CDR3 bases are TGTGCCAGCAGCCCGCAGGCAGACACTGAAGCTTTCTTT.

The chain employs TRBV19 and TRBJ1-5; D remains ambiguous. Germline assignment: CDR1 LNHDA and CDR2 SQIVND (reference sequence). Trimming left V 3 bases short and J 6 bases short, with 9 bases between. The CDR3 runs 13 residues. DNA for the CDR3: TGTGCCAGTAGTATCGCGGCGGGTCAGCCCCAGCATTTT. It translates to CASSIAAGQPQHF.

The rearrangement uses TRBV6-6 and TRBJ1-2; TRBD1 matches 8 bases. V trimming: 6 bases; J trimming: 3 bases; junction bases outside the gene matches: 3. This CDR3 has 13 residues. The germline V gene encodes CDR1 MNHNY and CDR2 SVGAGI (reference sequence). The CDR3 region is CASRGQADYGYTF. The DNA of the CDR3 is TGTGCCAGCAGGGGACAGGCCGACTATGGCTACACCTTC.

A note on this clone: This CDR3 is missing its conserved last phenylalanine or tryptophan, likely due to a read error. The rearrangement joins TRBV7-9 to TRBJ1-2; 10 nucleotides agree with TRBD1. CDR3 length: 13 amino acids. With 5 bases clipped from V and 4 bases from J, the junction kept 1 base outside the gene matches. From germline, CDR1 is SEHNR and CDR2 FQNEAQ (reference sequence). The CDR3 nucleotides are TGTGCCAGCAGCCGGACAGGGGGCTATGGCTACACCCTC. It codes for CASSRTGGYGYTL.

This chain connects TRBV4-3 to TRBJ1-5; D call uncertain. Germline V gene sequence: CDR1 LGHNA, CDR2 YSLEER. V lost 0 bases and J 4 bases, leaving 10 bases between the germline ends. The CDR3 extends over 15 amino acids. CDR3 amino acids: CASSQDRYGNQPQHF. For the CDR3, the DNA is TGCGCCAGCAGCCAAGATAGGTACGGGAATCAGCCCCAGCATTTT.

The rearrangement uses TRBV11-2 and TRBJ1-5, with D maybe TRBD1 (5 bases). Germline CDR1 and CDR2: SGHAT and FQNNGV. V was cut by 5 bases and J by 3 bases, with 17 bases left in between. The CDR3 totals 16 residues. CDR3 sequence: CASSPGGRAPNQPQHF. CDR3 nucleotide sequence: TGTGCCAGCAGCCCCGGGGGAAGGGCCCCCAATCAGCCCCAGCATTTT.

The chain combines TRBV19 with TRBJ2-5, with 10 bases aligning to TRBD1. CDR3 length: 15 amino acids. With V trimmed by 3 bases and J by 4 bases, 5 bases remained unmatched. Germline V gene sequence: CDR1 LNHDA, CDR2 SQIVND (reference sequence). The DNA of the CDR3 is TGTGCCAGTAGTATTGGACAGGGGGGTTCAGAGACCCAGTACTTC. Translation gives CASSIGQGGSETQYF.